This T cell receptor beta chain was captured in a study of blood T cells in healthy people across ages. As for this clonotype: What it recognizes is unknown.

General study findings and limits: Naive T cell percentage showed a strong correlation with the diversity of TCR beta.

Together with a sample-barcoded 5' primer, a J-beta primer mix was included in a second PCR lasting about 7 to 11 cycles. A template-switch adaptor containing 12 random nucleotides labeled each cDNA molecule. Each of the samples gave a minimum of 3 million paired-end reads that contained CDR3. TCRdb analysed the 5' RACE reads with MiXCR anew, one entry per CDR3 protein. The data hold 850,000 to 1,000,000 distinct CDR3 sequences, with about 51% observed a single time. The TCR sequence derives from a woman in her fifties or sixties in good health. Sequencing was done on a sample of blood.

The CDR3, as DNA: TGCAGTGCTAGAGGATGGGGTACCTTGGAGCAGTTCTTC. Its protein is CSARGWGTLEQFF. The rearrangement joins TRBV20-1 to TRBJ2-1, with no clear D. From germline, CDR1 is DFQATT and CDR2 SNEGSKA (reference sequence). Trimming shortened V by 1 base and J by 10 bases, and 14 bases separated the two germline ends. This CDR3 is 13 amino acids long.